This TCR beta chain comes out of a study of control samples from healthy donors and cancer patients. Germline CDR1 reads MNHEY; CDR2 reads SMNVEV (reference sequence). Trimming stripped 5 bases from V and 0 bases from J, with 7 bases between. The CDR3 runs to 13 residues. This table comes from immunoSEQ multiplex PCR, and its TCRdb copy is limited to in-frame clones, with some not included. The top ten clones hold roughly 2% of a sample with 65,000 to 80,000 clones, approximately 90% of them seen once. The sample was PBMCs. The receptor was isolated from a woman aged 60-70 years with head and neck cancer. This chain joins TRBV27 and TRBJ2-5; D is ambiguous. The CDR3 DNA reads as TGTGCCAGCAGTCCGATGTACCAAGAGACCCAGTACTTC. Its translation: CASSPMYQETQYF.